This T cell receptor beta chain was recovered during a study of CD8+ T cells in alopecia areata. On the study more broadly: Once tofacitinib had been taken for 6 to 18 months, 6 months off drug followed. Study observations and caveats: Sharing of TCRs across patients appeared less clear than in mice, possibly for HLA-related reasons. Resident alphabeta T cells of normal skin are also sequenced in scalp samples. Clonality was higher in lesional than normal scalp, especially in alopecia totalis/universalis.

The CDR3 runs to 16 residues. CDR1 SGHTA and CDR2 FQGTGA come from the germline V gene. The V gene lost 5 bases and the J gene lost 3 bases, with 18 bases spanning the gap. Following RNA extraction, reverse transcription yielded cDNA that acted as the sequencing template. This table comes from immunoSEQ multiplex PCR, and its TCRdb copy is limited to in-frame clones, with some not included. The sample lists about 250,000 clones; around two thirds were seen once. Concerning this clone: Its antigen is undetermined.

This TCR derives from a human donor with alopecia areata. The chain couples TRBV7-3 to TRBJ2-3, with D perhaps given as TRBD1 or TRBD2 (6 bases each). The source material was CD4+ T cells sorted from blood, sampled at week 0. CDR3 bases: TGTGCCAGCAGCCCCGTGGGGGCGGGGACAACAGATACGCAGTATTTT. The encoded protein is CASSPVGAGTTDTQYF.